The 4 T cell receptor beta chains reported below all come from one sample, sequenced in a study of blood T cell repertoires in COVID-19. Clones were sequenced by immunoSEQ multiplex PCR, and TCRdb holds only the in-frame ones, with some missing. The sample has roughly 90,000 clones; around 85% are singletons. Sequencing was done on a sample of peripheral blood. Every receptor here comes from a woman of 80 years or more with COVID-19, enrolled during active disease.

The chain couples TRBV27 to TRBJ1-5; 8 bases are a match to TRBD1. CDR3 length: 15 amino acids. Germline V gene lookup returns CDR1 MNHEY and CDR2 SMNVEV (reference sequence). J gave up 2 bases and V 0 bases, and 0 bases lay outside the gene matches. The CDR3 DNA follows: TGTGCCAGCAGTTTATCGACAGGGGGCAATCAGCCCCAGCATTTT. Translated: CASSLSTGGNQPQHF.

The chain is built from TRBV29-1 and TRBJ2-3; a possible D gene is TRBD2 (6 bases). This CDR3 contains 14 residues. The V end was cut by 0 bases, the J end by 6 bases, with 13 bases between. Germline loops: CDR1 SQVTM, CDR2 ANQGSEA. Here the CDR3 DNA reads TGCAGCGTTGAAGATGCGAGGAGGGCGGATACGCAGTATTTT. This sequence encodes CSVEDARRADTQYF.

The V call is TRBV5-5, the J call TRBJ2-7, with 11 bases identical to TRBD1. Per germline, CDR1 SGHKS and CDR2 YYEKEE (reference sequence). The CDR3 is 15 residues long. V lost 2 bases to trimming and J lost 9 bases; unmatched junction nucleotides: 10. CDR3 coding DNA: TGTGCCAGCAGCTTTGGGTCCGGGACAGGGGGAGGGCAGTACTTC. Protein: CASSFGSGTGGGQYF.

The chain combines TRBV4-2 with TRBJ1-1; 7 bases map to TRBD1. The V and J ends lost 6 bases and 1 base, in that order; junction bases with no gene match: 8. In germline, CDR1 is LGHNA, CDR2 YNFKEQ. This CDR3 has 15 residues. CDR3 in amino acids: CASSEPGTENTEAFF. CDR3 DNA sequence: TGTGCCAGCAGTGAACCTGGGACAGAGAACACTGAAGCTTTCTTT.